This TCR beta chain was obtained from a study of cytomegalovirus exposure and HLA in healthy donors. Study observations and caveats: Upon later analysis, TCR association rates were observed to vary by HLA locus, being highest for DRB1 and lowest for HLA-C. According to the study, 150 to 200 TCR beta chains were cytomegalovirus-associated.

About this clone itself: Its antigen is still unknown.

Primers included in the PCR were 60 Vbeta and 13 Jbeta primers. Sequencing was performed with immunoSEQ multiplex PCR; in TCRdb, only in-frame clones are kept and a portion is missing. Of 170,000 or so clones listed, less than 90% are singletons. Germline V CDR1 and CDR2: MDHEN, SYDVKM. CDR3 length: 14 residues. The genes are TRBV28 and TRBJ2-5; TRBD2 matches at 10 bases. The end of the DNA is better explained by TRBJ2-7, so the J call may be wrong. Sequencing was carried out using PBMCs. The sequence derives from a man aged 50-59 years in good health and CMV-seronegative. The CDR3 DNA is TGTGCCAGCAGATTAGCGGGAGGCTCCTACGAGCAGTACTTC. This sequence encodes CASRLAGGSYEQYF.